This T cell receptor (beta chain) is drawn from a study of T cell changes during pregnancy in multiple sclerosis. From germline, CDR1 is SGHRS and CDR2 YFSETQ. The CDR3 totals 11 residues. Trimming left V 5 bases short and J 4 bases short, with 6 bases between. Sequencing was performed with immunoSEQ multiplex PCR; in TCRdb, only in-frame clones are kept and a portion is missing. The sample records roughly 42,000 clones, 85% to 95% being singletons. The origin of this receptor is a female donor with multiple sclerosis, enrolled in a pregnancy study. V is TRBV5-1 and J is TRBJ2-5; D remains unclear. Sequences were derived from CD4+ T cells from peripheral blood mononuclear cells, sampled after pregnancy. CDR3: CASRLLETQYF. Written as DNA, the CDR3 is TGCGCCAGCAGACTCTTAGAGACCCAGTACTTC. The full variable domain, its missing parts supplied by reference TRBV5-1 and TRBJ2-5, is KAGVTQTPRYLIKTRGQQVTLSCSPISGHRSVSWYQQTPGQGLQFLFEYFSETQRNKGNFPGRFSGRQFSNSRSEMNVSTLELGDSALYLCASRLLETQYFGPGTRLLVL.